This entry features one T cell receptor (beta chain) sequence. What it recognizes is unknown. MiXCR was run by TCRdb on the 5' RACE reads, yielding one entry per CDR3 protein. This sample has under 450,000 distinct CDR3 sequences; more than 20% occur once, and the top ten carry about an eighth. The sample is drawn from a study of CD8 T cells in ankylosing spondylitis. Findings and caveats of the study: Ankylosing spondylitis blood seemed to carry a telltale TCR beta motif made of under ten highly homologous variants. CD8+ cells made up the disease-linked clones, which were relatively rare in peripheral blood.

The clonotype was recovered from a male donor with ankylosing spondylitis or in good health (not recorded which). Sequencing was carried out using blood, either unsorted or a sorted T cell fraction (not recorded which).

CDR3 amino acids: CASSSPLAGAEQFF. The CDR3 DNA reads TGTGCCAGCAGCTCACCCTTAGCGGGGGCTGAGCAGTTCTTC. The chain uses TRBV7-9 and TRBJ2-1, with TRBD2 matching 9 bases. The J segment lost 9 bases and the V segment lost 4 bases, leaving 7 bases of the junction unmatched. Germline CDR1 and CDR2: SEHNR and FQNEAQ (reference sequence). This CDR3 has 14 amino acids.